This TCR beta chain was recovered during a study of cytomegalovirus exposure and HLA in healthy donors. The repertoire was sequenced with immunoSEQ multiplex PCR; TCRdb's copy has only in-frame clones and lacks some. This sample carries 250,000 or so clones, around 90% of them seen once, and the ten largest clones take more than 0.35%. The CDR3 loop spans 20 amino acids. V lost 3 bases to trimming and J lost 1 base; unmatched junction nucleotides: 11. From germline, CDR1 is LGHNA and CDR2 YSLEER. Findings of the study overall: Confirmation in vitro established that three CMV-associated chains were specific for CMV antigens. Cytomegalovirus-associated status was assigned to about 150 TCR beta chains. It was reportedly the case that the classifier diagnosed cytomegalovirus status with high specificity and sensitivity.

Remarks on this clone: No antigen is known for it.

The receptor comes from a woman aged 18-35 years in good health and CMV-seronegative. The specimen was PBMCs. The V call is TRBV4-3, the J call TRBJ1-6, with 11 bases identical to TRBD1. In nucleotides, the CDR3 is TGCGCCAGCAGCCAGGCCGGACAGGGGGCGAGGAGGTCCTATAATTCACCCCTCCACTTT. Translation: CASSQAGQGARRSYNSPLHF.